This TCR beta chain stems from a study of blood T cell repertoires in COVID-19. As for the study in general: Whether acute or convalescent, the COVID-19 samples came from the United States, Italy and Spain.

Only one count was recorded for this clone. From germline, CDR1 is SGHNT and CDR2 YYREEE (reference sequence). Trimming at V came to 4 bases and at J to 7 bases, leaving 16 bases not matched to a gene. The CDR3 is 17 residues long. In the authors' methods: Amplifying reference gene primers gave estimates of nucleated cell counts. Clones were read by immunoSEQ multiplex PCR, and TCRdb kept only the in-frame ones, dropping some. That table gives V, J and clone size, and the DNA gave D and trimming. The sample includes roughly 290,000 clones, 70% to 90% seen only once; the top ten take around 2.1%. The origin of this receptor is a woman aged 25 to 45 who had recovered from COVID-19. The sequenced sample consisted of peripheral blood. The rearrangement joins TRBV5-4 to TRBJ1-4; TRBD1 aligns across 7 bases. The CDR3 DNA reads as TGTGCCAGCAGCGAATCACAGGGGTCACGGCGCGGTGAAAAACTGTTTTTT. This encodes CASSESQGSRRGEKLFF.